This T cell receptor beta chain is from a study of T cells in Graves' hyperthyroidism and ophthalmopathy. Amplified TCR beta CDR3 regions derived from RNA transcripts. HTBI primers were used for first-round RT-PCR of the TCR CDR3. TCRdb passed the multiplex PCR reads through MiXCR, listing each CDR3 protein once. The sample shows 660,000 or so distinct CDR3 sequences, about 45% of them seen only once. Orbital computed tomography and thyroid ultrasound, together with serum TRAb and thyroxine and clinical symptoms, were used for diagnoses. Study-wide results and limits: Stable hyperthyroidism and ophthalmopathy were separated using 13 V-J signatures. Most clonotypes expanded in thyroid above 0.001 were likewise present in blood.

The CDR3 extends over 12 amino acids. Germline assignment: CDR1 SQVTM and CDR2 ANQGSEA. V dropped 7 bases and J dropped 4; count of bases not matched to a gene: 6. Notes on this clonotype: Its antigen remains unidentified.

The genes are TRBV29-1 and TRBJ1-1; 7 positions agree with TRBD1. The clonotype was recovered from an adult man with Graves' disease, either hyperthyroidism or ophthalmopathy (not recorded which). Sequences were obtained from peripheral blood or thyroid tissue (not recorded which). CDR3 coding DNA: TGCAGCGGGGAACAGGGGCCCACTGAAGCTTTCTTT. Translation: CSGEQGPTEAFF.